Listed here are 5 T cell receptor beta chains from one sample, sequenced in a study of blood T cell repertoires in COVID-19. Clones were sequenced by immunoSEQ multiplex PCR, and TCRdb holds only the in-frame ones, with some missing. In the table there are about 200,000 clones, around 80% of which are singletons. Sample: peripheral blood. These receptors originate from a man aged 55 to 70 with acute or convalescent COVID-19.

The gene calls are TRBV29-1 and TRBJ1-1; unclear D gene. V gave up 5 bases and J gave up 0 bases, with 7 bases separating them. The CDR3 contains 12 residues. Germline lookup yields CDR1 SQVTM and CDR2 ANQGSEA. CDR3 amino acids: CSVLVLNTEAFF. CDR3 coding DNA: TGCAGCGTTTTAGTGTTGAACACTGAAGCTTTCTTT.

J is TRBJ2-1 and V is TRBV24-1, with 9 positions matching TRBD1. The length of the CDR3 is 16 residues. The ends lost 6 bases at V and 6 bases at J; junction bases unmatched: 11. The germline gives CDR1 KGHDR, CDR2 SFDVKD. The CDR3 DNA reads TGTGCCACCAGTTTGACCGGGACAGGGAGGACCAATGAGCAGTTCTTC. Its translation is CATSLTGTGRTNEQFF.

This chain uses TRBV10-1 with TRBJ2-5; 11 nucleotides align to TRBD2. The CDR3 extends over 17 amino acids. Germline lookup yields CDR1 WNHNN and CDR2 SYGVQD (reference sequence). V shed 5 bases and J 1 base; nucleotides not matched to a gene: 9. The CDR3 sequence: CASSLAGGPSFQETQYF. The CDR3 DNA reads TGCGCCAGCAGTTTAGCGGGGGGGCCGAGCTTCCAAGAGACCCAGTACTTC.

V usage is TRBV21-1 and J usage is TRBJ2-7; the listed D gene, TRBD1, was not tested against the DNA. TRBV21-1 is tagged as a pseudogene. The CDR3 contains 15 residues. The chain's CDR3 is CASSIRQGRSYEQYF. As DNA, the CDR3 is TGTGCCAGCAGCATACGACAGGGAAGATCCTACGAGCAGTACTTC.

This clone was seen a handful of times. The chain carries TRBV20-1 and TRBJ2-7; maybe TRBD2 (6 bases). This CDR3 has 11 residues. Germline values: CDR1 DFQATT, CDR2 SNEGSKA (reference sequence). Trimming pared 7 bases from V and 5 bases from J, leaving 12 bases between. DNA for the CDR3: TGCAGTGTCGGAGGGGACCACGAGCAGTACTTC. Protein sequence: CSVGGDHEQYF.